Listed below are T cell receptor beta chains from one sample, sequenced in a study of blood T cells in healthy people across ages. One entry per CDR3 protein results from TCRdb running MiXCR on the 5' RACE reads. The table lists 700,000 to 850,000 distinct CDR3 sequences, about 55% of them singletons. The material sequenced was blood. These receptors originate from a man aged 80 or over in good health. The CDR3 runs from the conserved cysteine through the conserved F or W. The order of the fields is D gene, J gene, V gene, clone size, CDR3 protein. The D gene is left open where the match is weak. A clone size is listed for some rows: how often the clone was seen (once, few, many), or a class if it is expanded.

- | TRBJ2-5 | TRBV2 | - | CASSEDGETQYF
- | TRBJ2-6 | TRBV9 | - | CASSGVGAGANVLTF
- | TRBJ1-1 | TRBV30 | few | CAWSEGAEAFF
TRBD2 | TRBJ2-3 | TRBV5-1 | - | CASSLVGPSGKHRYAYF
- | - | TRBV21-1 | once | CASRQGGCKETQYF
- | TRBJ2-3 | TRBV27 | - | CASGSSTDTQYF
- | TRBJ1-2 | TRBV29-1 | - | CSVEDNAYYGYTF
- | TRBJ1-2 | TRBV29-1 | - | CSVQELGGSYGYTF
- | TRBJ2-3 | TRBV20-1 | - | CSAPPAGITDTQYF
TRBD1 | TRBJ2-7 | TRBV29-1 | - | CSVLDRGLEQYF
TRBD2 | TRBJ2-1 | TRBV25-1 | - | CASIGGLAENNEQFF
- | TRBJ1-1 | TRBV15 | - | CATSREEGVLAFF
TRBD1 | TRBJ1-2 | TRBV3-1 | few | CASSHADRNYGYTF
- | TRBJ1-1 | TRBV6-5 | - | CASSSASKAFF
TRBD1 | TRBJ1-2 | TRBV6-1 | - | CASSSGQGPHGYTF
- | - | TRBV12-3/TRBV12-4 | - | CASSRSGAAYEQYF
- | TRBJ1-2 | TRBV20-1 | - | CSANWGVYGYTF
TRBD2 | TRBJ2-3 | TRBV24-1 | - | CATSDLGTSGYPDTQYF
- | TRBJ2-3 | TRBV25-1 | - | CAVGGPGGDTQYF
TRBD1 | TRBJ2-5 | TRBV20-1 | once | CSAIGDRQETQYF
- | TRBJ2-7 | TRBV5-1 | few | CASSLVPGQIYEQYF
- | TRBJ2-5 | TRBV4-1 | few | CASSQTLGRRETQYF
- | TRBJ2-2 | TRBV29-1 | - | CGVDQGSNTGELFF
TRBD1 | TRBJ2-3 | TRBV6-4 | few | CASSPGQATTDTQYF
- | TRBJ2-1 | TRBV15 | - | CATSREAAPDEQFF
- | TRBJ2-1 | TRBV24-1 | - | CATSDLQGSRGNEQFF
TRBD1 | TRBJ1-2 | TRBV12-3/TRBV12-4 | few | CASSLGRVGTDGYTF
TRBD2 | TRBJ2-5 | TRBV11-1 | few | CASSLARLAGGQETQYF
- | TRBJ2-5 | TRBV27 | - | CASRAAPAMAQYF
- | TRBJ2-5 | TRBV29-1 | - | CSVDSPSREQYF
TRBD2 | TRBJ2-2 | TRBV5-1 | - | CASSVPGLAGSGELFF
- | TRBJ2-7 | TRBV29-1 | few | CSVGSGSSYEQYF
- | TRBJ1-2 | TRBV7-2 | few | CASSLGTVGYGYTF
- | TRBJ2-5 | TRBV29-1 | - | CSVDGTYNEQYF